Each of the 27 T cell receptor beta chains below was sequenced from the same sample in a study of OX40 agonist ivuxolimab in advanced cancers. Measured with immunoSEQ multiplex PCR; TCRdb has only the in-frame clones, and not every one. This sample has some 70,000 clones, with around 90% found just once. Specimen: CD4+ or CD8+ T cells sorted from blood, collected in a trial of the OX40 agonist ivuxolimab. The receptor set was obtained from an adult with an advanced solid tumor such as melanoma, head and neck, liver or kidney cancer.

This rearrangement joins TRBV2 to TRBJ2-1; D perhaps matches TRBD1 (6 bases). V was shortened by 11 bases and J by 7 bases, with 12 bases between the two germline ends. Germline assignment: CDR1 SNHLY and CDR2 FYNNEI. The CDR3 runs 11 residues. The CDR3 nucleotides read TGTGCCTCCCTTCAGGGGAATGAGCAGTTCTTC. Amino acid sequence: CASLQGNEQFF. The entire variable domain, with the rest obtained from reference TRBV2 and TRBJ2-1, is as follows: EPEVTQTPSHQVTQMGQEVILRCVPISNHLYFYWYRQILGQKVEFLVSFYNNEISEKSEIFDDQFSVERPDGSNFTLKIRSTKLEDSAMYFCASLQGNEQFFGPGTRLTVL.

The chain recombines TRBV18 with TRBJ1-5; D is ambiguous. V lost 2 bases and J lost 4, with 9 bases in between. Germline-derived CDR1 and CDR2 are KGHSH and LQKENI. The CDR3 consists of 14 residues. The CDR3 is CASSPEQTNQPQHF. The CDR3 DNA reads as TGTGCCAGCTCACCAGAACAGACTAATCAGCCCCAGCATTTT.

V and J are TRBV6-5 and TRBJ1-1; a possible D gene is TRBD1 (6 bases). Germline V gene data show CDR1 as MNHEY and CDR2 as SVGAGI. Trimming took 0 bases from V and 1 from J, leaving 9 bases between them. The CDR3 sequence is 15 residues long. CDR3 amino acids: CASSYSTGRNTEAFF. CDR3 nucleotide sequence: TGTGCCAGCAGTTACTCTACAGGGAGGAACACTGAAGCTTTCTTT.

The J gene is TRBJ2-5, the V gene TRBV7-9, with D perhaps matching TRBD1 (6 bases). Germline lookup yields CDR1 SEHNR and CDR2 FQNEAQ (reference sequence). Trimming left V 4 bases short and J 5 bases short, with 17 bases between. This CDR3 is built from 15 residues. The CDR3 sequence is CASSWGQGLRETQYF. CDR3 DNA sequence: TGTGCCAGCAGCTGGGGGCAGGGGCTACGGGAGACCCAGTACTTC.

V is TRBV11-3 and J is TRBJ2-5; D not certain. Trimming removed 4 bases at V and 5 bases at J, with 8 bases between. The CDR3 extends over 12 amino acids. Germline V gives CDR1 SGHNT, CDR2 YENEEA. Here the CDR3 DNA reads TGTGCCAGCAGCTCCCCCCCGGAGACCCAGTACTTC. It specifies CASSSPPETQYF.

V usage is TRBV11-2 and J usage is TRBJ2-2; 10 bases map to TRBD1. CDR1 SGHAT and CDR2 FQNNGV come from the germline V gene. This CDR3 is built from 16 residues. Trimming took 4 bases from V and 5 from J; bases not matched to a gene: 7. CDR3 nucleotide sequence: TGTGCCAGCAGCTCCTTTGGGACAGGGGAGACCGGGGAGCTGTTTTTT. Protein product: CASSSFGTGETGELFF.

This chain joins TRBV7-2 and TRBJ1-4; D is uncertain. The V end was cut by 5 bases, the J end by 4 bases, with 17 bases between. The germline V gene encodes CDR1 SGHTA and CDR2 FQGNSA. This CDR3 region has 16 residues. CDR3 sequence reads: CASSQRRGDDNEKLFF. As DNA, the CDR3 is TGTGCCAGCAGCCAAAGACGGGGAGATGATAATGAAAAACTGTTTTTT.

Here the CDR3 DNA reads TGTGCCAGCAGCCAGGGGCGGGACAGGGCCTTAGATACGCAGTATTTT. Protein: CASSQGRDRALDTQYF. This rearrangement joins TRBV4-2 to TRBJ2-3; 9 nucleotides align to TRBD1. V trimming: 3 bases; J trimming: 5 bases; junction bases outside the gene matches: 9. The germline gives CDR1 LGHNA, CDR2 YNFKEQ. The CDR3 has 16 residues.

The V gene is TRBV11-3, the J gene TRBJ2-7; no clear D. CDR1 is SGHNT and CDR2 is YENEEA in the germline V gene. Trimming cost V 0 bases and J 6 bases, with 18 bases left between them. There are 16 residues in the CDR3. In nucleotides, the CDR3 is TGTGCCAGCAGCTTAGATCGGTACGGTATCCGCCCCGAGCAGTACTTC. Protein sequence: CASSLDRYGIRPEQYF.

The CDR3: CASSFKRGQGAEAFF. CDR3 sequence (DNA): TGTGCCAGCAGCTTCAAAAGGGGACAGGGGGCTGAAGCTTTCTTT. The chain carries TRBV11-2 and TRBJ1-1; 11 nucleotides line up with TRBD1. The germline V gene has CDR1 SGHAT and CDR2 FQNNGV. The CDR3 totals 15 residues. V lost 3 bases, J lost 6 bases, and 6 bases stayed unmatched.

This clone appeared a few times. This sequence joins TRBV19 and TRBJ2-7; 11 bases match TRBD1. V trimming: 4 bases; J trimming: 3 bases; junction bases outside the gene matches: 5. Germline CDR1 and CDR2: LNHDA and SQIVND (reference sequence). The CDR3 contains 15 residues. The DNA for the CDR3 is TGTGCCAGTAGTACTTCCGGGACAGGGGGCTACGAGCAGTACTTC. Protein sequence: CASSTSGTGGYEQYF.

This sequence joins TRBV10-3 and TRBJ2-3; TRBD2 might be the D (5 bases). Germline values: CDR1 ENHRY, CDR2 SYGVKD. This CDR3 comprises 16 residues. V was clipped by 10 bases and J by 0 bases, with 20 bases between them. In DNA, the CDR3 is TGTGCCACGCACCCTGGGATCGGGATAAGCACAGATACGCAGTATTTT. Translated: CATHPGIGISTDTQYF.

This clone was observed a few times. This rearrangement joins TRBV27 to TRBJ2-3; TRBD2 agrees at 10 bases. Unmatched junction bases numbered 7, after V lost 2 bases and J lost 5 bases. The CDR3 has 16 residues. Per germline, CDR1 MNHEY and CDR2 SMNVEV (reference sequence). CDR3 sequence reads: CASSLKRTSGGDTQYF. The CDR3 coding sequence is TGTGCCAGCAGTTTAAAGCGGACTAGCGGAGGAGATACGCAGTATTTT.

V is TRBV6-1 and J is TRBJ2-7, with 11 bases identical to TRBD2. CDR3 size: 18 residues. CDR1 and CDR2 (germline): MNHNS, SASEGT. Trimming removed 0 bases from V and 2 bases from J; junction bases left unmatched: 9. The CDR3 DNA reads TGTGCCAGCAGTGAAGCCGTTTATAGACTAGCGGGAACCTACGAGCAGTACTTC. Its translation: CASSEAVYRLAGTYEQYF.

The V call is TRBV7-9, the J call TRBJ1-5; no reliable D call. This CDR3 is built from 14 residues. Germline V lookup: CDR1 SEHNR, CDR2 FQNEAQ (reference sequence). Between the trimmed V and J ends, which lost 2 bases and 3 bases, there was a span of 8 bases. The CDR3 DNA is TGTGCCAGCAGCTTAAGGATTATCAATCAGCCCCAGCATTTT. This gives the protein CASSLRIINQPQHF. Supplemented by reference TRBV7-9 and TRBJ1-5, the full variable domain reads DTGVSQNPRHKITKRGQNVTFRCDPISEHNRLYWYRQTLGQGPEFLTYFQNEAQLEKSRLLSDRFSAERPKGSFSTLEIQRTEQGDSAMYLCASSLRIINQPQHFGDGTRLSIL.

This rearrangement joins TRBV29-1 to TRBJ2-7; the D is unclear. The CDR3 loop spans 12 amino acids. Germline CDR1 reads SQVTM; CDR2 reads ANQGSEA. Between the trimmed V and J ends, which lost 7 bases and 5 bases, there was a span of 15 bases. CDR3 in amino acids: CSAQLGSDEQYF. CDR3 nucleotides: TGCAGCGCCCAACTTGGATCGGACGAGCAGTACTTC.

V and J are TRBV29-1 and TRBJ2-1, with a weak D call TRBD2 (6 bases). CDR1 and CDR2 from the germline V gene are SQVTM and ANQGSEA. The CDR3 runs 15 residues. The V gene lost 7 bases and the J gene lost 3 bases, with 19 bases spanning the gap. The CDR3 nucleotides read TGCAGCGCCACTCACGGGGGAACGCTCTACAATGAGCAGTTCTTC. Protein: CSATHGGTLYNEQFF.

This chain connects TRBV27 to TRBJ2-1, with 7 positions matching TRBD1. V lost 5 bases and J lost 6; bases outside the gene matches: 13. Per germline, CDR1 MNHEY and CDR2 SMNVEV (reference sequence). The CDR3 runs to 16 residues. CDR3: CASSPTSGTAFNEQFF. Here the CDR3 DNA reads TGTGCCAGCAGTCCCACCTCCGGGACAGCCTTCAATGAGCAGTTCTTC.

V gene TRBV7-2 combines with J gene TRBJ2-5; 10 nucleotides line up with TRBD1. CDR1 and CDR2 (germline): SGHTA, FQGNSA. This CDR3 is built from 15 residues. The junction had 9 bases not matched to a gene; V was cut back by 4 bases and J by 7 bases. The CDR3 protein is CASSSRQGAMGTQYF. The CDR3 DNA is TGTGCCAGCAGCTCCCGACAGGGGGCAATGGGGACCCAGTACTTC.

This rearrangement joins TRBV4-2 to TRBJ2-3; 11 bases fit TRBD2. Germline V gene data show CDR1 as LGHNA and CDR2 as YNFKEQ. The junction had 4 bases not matched to a gene; V was cut back by 6 bases and J by 2 bases. The CDR3 totals 15 residues. The CDR3 loop is CASSGTSGDTDTQYF. In DNA form, the CDR3 reads TGTGCCAGCAGTGGGACTAGCGGAGACACAGATACGCAGTATTTT.

V usage is TRBV6-6 and J usage is TRBJ2-5; D may be TRBD1 (6 bases). V lost 6 bases and J lost 5, with 13 bases in between. In germline, CDR1 is MNHNY, CDR2 SVGAGI (reference sequence). The CDR3 has 13 residues. The CDR3 reads CASSSTGLETQYF. The DNA of the CDR3 is TGTGCCAGCAGCTCGACAGGTTTGGAGACCCAGTACTTC.

V gene TRBV7-2 combines with J gene TRBJ2-7; 7 bases fit TRBD2. V gave up 5 bases and J gave up 0 bases; unmatched junction bases: 10. In germline, CDR1 is SGHTA, CDR2 FQGNSA. The CDR3 extends over 16 amino acids. In DNA, the CDR3 is TGTGCCAGCAGCCGACCCCGGGGGGACCACTCCTACGAGCAGTACTTC. It specifies CASSRPRGDHSYEQYF.

The chain is built from TRBV7-2 and TRBJ1-6; the D is unclear. Germline-derived CDR1 and CDR2 are SGHTA and FQGNSA. V lost 1 base to trimming and J lost 4 bases, with 14 bases between them. This CDR3 spans 17 amino acids. The CDR3 region is CASSLGGDPAYNSPLHF. CDR3 DNA: TGTGCCAGCAGCTTAGGAGGAGATCCCGCTTATAATTCACCCCTCCACTTT.

This clone has more than one count but fewer than ten. This chain joins TRBV11-3 and TRBJ2-5; 11 positions match TRBD2. J lost 5 bases, V lost 5 bases, and 7 bases had no gene match. The CDR3 runs to 15 residues. CDR1 is SGHNT and CDR2 is YENEEA in the germline V gene. The CDR3 loop is CASSPRLAGTETQYF. The CDR3 nucleotides read TGTGCCAGCAGCCCCCGACTAGCGGGGACGGAGACCCAGTACTTC.

The gene calls are TRBV18 and TRBJ2-2; no clear D. The CDR3 runs to 15 residues. The V gene's germline CDR1 is KGHSH and CDR2 LQKENI. Trimming took 3 bases from V and 5 from J, leaving 13 bases between them. CDR3 bases: TGTGCCAGCTCACCGGCAGGTCCCGGGACCGGGGAGCTGTTTTTT. Amino acid sequence: CASSPAGPGTGELFF.

J is TRBJ1-1 and V is TRBV19, with D tentatively TRBD1 (6 bases). V was shortened by 5 bases and J by 1 base, with 11 bases between the two germline ends. Germline-derived CDR1 and CDR2 are LNHDA and SQIVND (reference sequence). The CDR3 sequence is 14 residues long. The CDR3 reads CASSVTGTNTEAFF. CDR3 sequence (DNA): TGTGCCAGTAGTGTTACAGGGACGAACACTGAAGCTTTCTTT.

J is TRBJ2-5 and V is TRBV5-6; no clear D. The CDR3 runs 12 residues. CDR1 SGHDT and CDR2 YYEEEE come from the germline V gene. Trimming removed 0 bases from V and 5 bases from J, with 5 bases in between. The CDR3, as DNA: TGTGCCAGCAGCTTGGTAGGGGAGACCCAGTACTTC. It specifies CASSLVGETQYF.